The text below deals with one TCR beta chain. V gave up 6 bases and J gave up 0 bases, with 7 bases separating them. This CDR3 is built from 14 residues. Germline CDR1 KGHDR, CDR2 SFDVKD. TCRdb analysed the RT-PCR reads with MiXCR anew, one entry per CDR3 protein. The profile shows about 680,000 distinct CDR3 sequences, 13% to 15% of them singletons. The receptor was isolated from a female donor in good health, serving as a healthy control. V usage is TRBV24-1 and J usage is TRBJ2-2; D not resolved. Input material: memory CD4+ T cells from blood. CDR3 sequence: CATSPTPNTGELFF. The CDR3 DNA reads as TGTGCCACCAGTCCCACCCCGAACACCGGGGAGCTGTTTTTT.